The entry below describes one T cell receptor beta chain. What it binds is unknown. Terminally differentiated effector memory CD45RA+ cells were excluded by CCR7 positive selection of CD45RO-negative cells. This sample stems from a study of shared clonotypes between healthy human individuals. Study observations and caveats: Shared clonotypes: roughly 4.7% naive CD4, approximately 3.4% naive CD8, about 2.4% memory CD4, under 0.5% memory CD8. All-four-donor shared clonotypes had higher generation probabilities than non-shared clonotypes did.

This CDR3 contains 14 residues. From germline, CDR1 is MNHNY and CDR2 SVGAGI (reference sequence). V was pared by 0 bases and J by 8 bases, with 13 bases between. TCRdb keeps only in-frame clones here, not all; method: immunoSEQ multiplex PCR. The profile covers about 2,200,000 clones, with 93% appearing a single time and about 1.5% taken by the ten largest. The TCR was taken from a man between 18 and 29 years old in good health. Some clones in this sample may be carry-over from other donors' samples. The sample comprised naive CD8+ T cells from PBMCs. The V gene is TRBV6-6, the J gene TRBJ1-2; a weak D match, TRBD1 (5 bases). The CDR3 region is CASSYSEGARGYTF. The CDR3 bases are TGTGCCAGCAGTTACTCGGAAGGGGCGCGCGGCTACACCTTC.